This TCR beta chain was retrieved from a study of T cell clones after liver transplantation. Thawed unstimulated PBMCs were FACS-sorted by CD3, CD4 and CD8 into two populations. Germline CDR1 is SGHNT and CDR2 is YYREEE (reference sequence). The CDR3 is made up of 16 amino acids. The V gene end was trimmed by 4 bases and the J gene end by 1 base; junction bases not matched to a gene: 10. Sequenced by immunoSEQ multiplex PCR; TCRdb stores in-frame clones only, minus some. This sample yields about 74,000 clones, of which 75% to 85% are seen a single time; 0.55% to 0.75% belongs to the top ten. This specimen was CD4+ T cells from blood, taken before liver transplant. The TCR comes from a human donor who received a liver transplant. This chain links TRBV5-4 with TRBJ1-2; 7 bases line up with TRBD1. Here the CDR3 reads CASSHVPGQLNYGYTF. DNA for the CDR3: TGTGCCAGCAGCCACGTGCCGGGACAGCTTAACTATGGCTACACCTTC.